A selection of T cell receptor beta chains follows, all from one sample in a study of cytomegalovirus exposure and HLA in healthy donors. Clones were sequenced by immunoSEQ multiplex PCR, and TCRdb holds only the in-frame ones, with some missing. The profile covers approximately 140,000 clones, with 81% appearing a single time and around 0.67% taken by the ten largest. The sequenced material came from PBMCs. Source of these receptors: a man in his late teens or twenties in good health and CMV-seronegative. Each CDR3 is given with its conserved first and last residue. D genes are given only for firm matches. Not every row has a clone size; where given, it reads once, few, many or a size class.

j_gene: TRBJ1-5; d_gene: -; abundance: -; v_gene: TRBV9; CDR3nt: TGTGCCAGCACCCGACTTCAGGGGTTGGAGGTTCAGCCCCAGCATTTT; CDR3aa: CASTRLQGLEVQPQHF
j_gene: TRBJ1-6; d_gene: -; abundance: -; v_gene: TRBV7-6; CDR3nt: TGTGCCAGCAGTTCGGACGGACACCCGAACCCCCATAATTCACCCCTCCACTTT; CDR3aa: CASSSDGHPNPHNSPLHF
j_gene: TRBJ1-3; d_gene: TRBD1; abundance: once; v_gene: TRBV7-2; CDR3nt: TGTGCCAGCAGCCCGGGGACAGTAGGAAACACCATATATTTT; CDR3aa: CASSPGTVGNTIYF
j_gene: TRBJ1-4; d_gene: -; abundance: -; v_gene: TRBV7-2; CDR3nt: TGTGCCAGCAGCTTACGGGCCGGGGTCACTCAAAATGAAAAACTGTTTTTT; CDR3aa: CASSLRAGVTQNEKLFF
j_gene: TRBJ2-3; d_gene: -; abundance: -; v_gene: TRBV28; CDR3nt: TGTGCCAGCAGTTTCGTGGGGGCACCGGATACGCAGTATTTT; CDR3aa: CASSFVGAPDTQYF
j_gene: TRBJ2-1; d_gene: -; abundance: -; v_gene: TRBV4-3; CDR3nt: TGCGCCAGCAGCCACGGACAGCAGTTATACAATGAGCAGTTCTTC; CDR3aa: CASSHGQQLYNEQFF
j_gene: TRBJ2-7; d_gene: TRBD1; abundance: -; v_gene: TRBV6-1; CDR3nt: TGTGCCAGCAGTGAAGGAGGGGGCAGGGACGAGCAGTACTTC; CDR3aa: CASSEGGGRDEQYF
j_gene: TRBJ1-2; d_gene: TRBD1; abundance: -; v_gene: TRBV5-6; CDR3nt: TGTGCCAGCAGCTTCTTTGGACAGGGAGGGGGCTACACCTTC; CDR3aa: CASSFFGQGGGYTF
j_gene: TRBJ1-4; d_gene: -; abundance: once; v_gene: TRBV9; CDR3nt: TGTGCCAGCAGCGTCTACTCAGGGTCAGGGAATGAAAAACTGTTTTTT; CDR3aa: CASSVYSGSGNEKLFF
j_gene: TRBJ2-7; d_gene: -; abundance: -; v_gene: TRBV4-3; CDR3nt: TGCGCCAGCAGCCAAGATTCGACTAGTAGGTTCTACGAGCAGTACTTC; CDR3aa: CASSQDSTSRFYEQYF
j_gene: TRBJ1-3; d_gene: -; abundance: -; v_gene: TRBV4-3; CDR3nt: TGCGCCAGCAGCCAAGACTCTAGCTGGAGAAACACCATATATTTT; CDR3aa: CASSQDSSWRNTIYF
j_gene: TRBJ2-5; d_gene: TRBD2; abundance: -; v_gene: TRBV5-6; CDR3nt: TGTGCCAGCAGCATAGCGGGGGGGAAAGAGACCCAGTACTTC; CDR3aa: CASSIAGGKETQYF
j_gene: TRBJ2-5; d_gene: -; abundance: -; v_gene: TRBV10-3; CDR3nt: TGTGCCATCGGGAGCCTGGGCTGGGAGACCCAGTACTTC; CDR3aa: CAIGSLGWETQYF
j_gene: TRBJ2-7; d_gene: -; abundance: once; v_gene: TRBV5-1; CDR3nt: TGCGCCAGCAGCTCCAGCTACGAGCAGTACTTC; CDR3aa: CASSSSYEQYF
j_gene: TRBJ2-5; d_gene: TRBD1; abundance: -; v_gene: TRBV6-5; CDR3nt: TGTGCCAGCAGTTCTGGGGACAGGGGGCAGCGGGAGACCCAGTACTTC; CDR3aa: CASSSGDRGQRETQYF
j_gene: TRBJ1-1; d_gene: TRBD1; abundance: -; v_gene: TRBV6-5; CDR3nt: TGTGCCAGCAGTAACCAGGGGGTAGCCGCCGAGGCTTTCTTT; CDR3aa: CASSNQGVAAEAFF
j_gene: TRBJ2-5; d_gene: TRBD1; abundance: -; v_gene: TRBV9; CDR3nt: TGTGCCAGCAGCGCCTCCGGGACAGGGGCAGGGGGCCAGTACTTC; CDR3aa: CASSASGTGAGGQYF
j_gene: TRBJ1-4; d_gene: -; abundance: -; v_gene: TRBV6-6; CDR3nt: TGTGCCAGCAGCCGACGGGCAACTAATGAAAAACTGTTTTTT; CDR3aa: CASSRRATNEKLFF
j_gene: TRBJ1-3; d_gene: -; abundance: -; v_gene: TRBV28; CDR3nt: TGTGCCAGCAGTCCCATCTCTGGAAACACCATATATTTT; CDR3aa: CASSPISGNTIYF
j_gene: TRBJ2-7; d_gene: -; abundance: -; v_gene: TRBV11-2; CDR3nt: TGTGCCAGCAGCTTCCGCAGGGGCTACGAGCAGTACTTC; CDR3aa: CASSFRRGYEQYF
j_gene: TRBJ1-1; d_gene: -; abundance: -; v_gene: TRBV14; CDR3nt: TGTGCCAGCAGCCAGCCAAGGGAGGGCCTCACTGAAGCTTTCTTT; CDR3aa: CASSQPREGLTEAFF
j_gene: TRBJ2-1; d_gene: TRBD1; abundance: -; v_gene: TRBV4-3; CDR3nt: TGCGCCAGCAGCCAAGGAGACAGGGGGTACAATGAGCAGTTCTTC; CDR3aa: CASSQGDRGYNEQFF
j_gene: TRBJ2-1; d_gene: -; abundance: once; v_gene: TRBV10-1; CDR3nt: TGCGCCAGCAGTCTCCGGGCACGGTCCAGGGCCTACAATGAGCAGTTCTTC; CDR3aa: CASSLRARSRAYNEQFF
j_gene: TRBJ2-7; d_gene: -; abundance: -; v_gene: TRBV5-6; CDR3nt: TGTGCCAGCAGAGCCACCCAGGACTCCTACGAGCAGTACTTC; CDR3aa: CASRATQDSYEQYF
j_gene: TRBJ1-1; d_gene: -; abundance: few; v_gene: TRBV10-2; CDR3nt: TGCGCCAGCAGTGTAGCTTTGAACACTGAAGCTTTCTTT; CDR3aa: CASSVALNTEAFF
j_gene: TRBJ1-6; d_gene: -; abundance: -; v_gene: TRBV10-2; CDR3nt: TGCGCCAGCATGCAGGAGGGTTACTCACCCCTCCACTTT; CDR3aa: CASMQEGYSPLHF
j_gene: TRBJ1-4; d_gene: -; abundance: few; v_gene: TRBV7-9; CDR3nt: TGTGCCAGCAGCCCTCAGATCCCGACAGCTTCCACTGAAAAACTGTTTTTT; CDR3aa: CASSPQIPTASTEKLFF